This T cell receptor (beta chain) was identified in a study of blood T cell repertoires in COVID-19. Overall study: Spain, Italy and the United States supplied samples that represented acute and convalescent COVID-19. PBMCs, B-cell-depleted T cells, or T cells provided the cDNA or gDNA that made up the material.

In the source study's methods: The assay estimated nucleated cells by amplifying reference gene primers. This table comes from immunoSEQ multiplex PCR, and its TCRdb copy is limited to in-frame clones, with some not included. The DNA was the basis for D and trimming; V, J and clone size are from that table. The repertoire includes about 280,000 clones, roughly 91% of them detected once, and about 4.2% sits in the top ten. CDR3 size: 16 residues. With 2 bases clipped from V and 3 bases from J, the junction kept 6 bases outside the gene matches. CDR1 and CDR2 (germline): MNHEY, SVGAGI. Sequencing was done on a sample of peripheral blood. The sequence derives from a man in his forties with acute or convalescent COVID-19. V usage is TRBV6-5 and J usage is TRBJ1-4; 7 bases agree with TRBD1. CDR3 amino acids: CASSYQRGLANEKLFF. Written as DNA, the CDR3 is TGTGCCAGCAGTTACCAGAGGGGGCTGGCTAATGAAAAACTGTTTTTT.